Each of the 29 T cell receptor beta chains below was sequenced from the same sample in a study of control samples from healthy donors and cancer patients (dated by TCRdb to between 2020 and 2021). Library generation was performed with the immunoSEQ multiplex PCR assay. What TCRdb holds here is the immuneACCESS table cut down to in-frame rearrangements. Part of the clones is not present; checked against another copy, under half of the missing clones reflect an unresolved V gene, and the others are unexplained. The sample profile shows roughly 200,000 clones; roughly 94% of them were found once. The ten biggest clones cover approximately 1.5% of the sample. Sequencing was done on a sample of blood. The receptors derive from a man aged 45 to 65 in good health.

The chain joins TRBV10-3 to TRBJ1-2; D is unclear. The CDR3 spans 12 residues. Trimming took 4 bases from V and 3 from J, leaving 6 bases between them. Germline CDR1 and CDR2: ENHRY and SYGVKD. CDR3: CAISAADYGYTF. The CDR3 bases are TGTGCCATCAGTGCGGCAGACTATGGCTACACCTTC.

The genes are TRBV7-9 and TRBJ1-2, with D possibly being TRBD1 (5 bases). This CDR3 region has 12 residues. With 5 bases removed from V and 7 bases from J, the gap between germline ends came to 11 bases. The germline V gene has CDR1 SEHNR and CDR2 FQNEAQ (reference sequence). The CDR3 DNA reads TGTGCCAGCAGCCCTGGAAGGGGTGGCTACACCTTC. As protein: CASSPGRGGYTF.

This rearrangement joins TRBV3-1 (or the pseudogene TRBV3-2) to TRBJ1-1, with TRBD1 matching over 8 bases. This CDR3 region has 16 residues. Germline V lookup: CDR1 LGHDT, CDR2 YNNKEL (reference sequence). The ends lost 6 bases at V and 4 bases at J; junction bases unmatched: 13. The CDR3 DNA reads as TGTGCCAGCAGTCTCCGGACAGGGCCCTTGAGCACTGAAGCTTTCTTT. Its protein is CASSLRTGPLSTEAFF.

The chain links TRBV7-3 to TRBJ2-6; no reliable D call. The V gene's germline CDR1 is SGHTA and CDR2 FQGTGA. V was trimmed by 4 bases and J by 2 bases, leaving 0 bases between them. The CDR3 consists of 12 residues. Written as DNA, the CDR3 is TGTGCCAGCAGCTCTGGGGCCAACGTCCTGACTTTC. This gives the protein CASSSGANVLTF. Using reference TRBV7-3 and TRBJ2-6 for the parts outside the CDR3, the full variable domain is GAGVSQTPSNKVTEKGKYVELRCDPISGHTALYWYRQSLGQGPEFLIYFQGTGAADDSGLPNDRFFAVRPEGSVSTLKIQRTERGDSAVYLCASSSGANVLTFGAGSRLTVL.

The chain is built from TRBV6-6 and TRBJ2-7; TRBD1 matches 8 bases. This CDR3 contains 16 residues. After removal of 6 bases from V and 4 bases from J, the junction contained 14 bases not matched to a gene. The germline CDR1 and CDR2 sequences are MNHNY and SVGAGI (reference sequence). This CDR3 is CASSQPPDRVEYEQYF. The CDR3 DNA reads as TGTGCCAGCAGCCAACCCCCGGACAGGGTTGAGTACGAGCAGTACTTC.

The chain carries TRBV5-1 and TRBJ2-6; 9 bases agree with TRBD1. The germline CDR1 and CDR2 sequences are SGHRS and YFSETQ. CDR3 length: 16 residues. V lost 4 bases, J lost 2 bases, and 4 bases stayed unmatched. CDR3 coding DNA: TGCGCCAGCAGCACGGGACAGGGAGCTGGGGCCAACGTCCTGACTTTC. Its translation: CASSTGQGAGANVLTF.

This clone was seen a handful of times. J is TRBJ2-1 and V is TRBV28; 8 bases fit TRBD1. V shed 5 bases and J 3 bases; nucleotides not matched to a gene: 21. This CDR3 region has 20 residues. The germline V gene encodes CDR1 MDHEN and CDR2 SYDVKM. The CDR3 coding sequence is TGTGCCAGCAGTACCCGGACAGGGCTGCGGTGGGATACAAACTACAATGAGCAGTTCTTC. It codes for CASSTRTGLRWDTNYNEQFF.

The DNA for the CDR3 is TGTGCCAGCAGTTCGTCTACAGGGGAGTCTGCTCCTGGCTACACCTTC. This gives the protein CASSSSTGESAPGYTF. V gene TRBV6-6 combines with J gene TRBJ1-2; 7 bases fit TRBD1. Germline loops: CDR1 MNHNY, CDR2 SVGAGI (reference sequence). This CDR3 comprises 16 residues. V lost 4 bases and J lost 7; bases outside the gene matches: 15.

The chain recombines TRBV6-2 or TRBV6-3 with TRBJ1-1; tentative D call: TRBD1 (5 bases). Deletions cut 4 bases from V and 5 bases from J, with 11 bases between. Germline-derived CDR1 and CDR2 are MNHEY and SVGEGT. This CDR3 has 13 amino acids. CDR3 sequence: CASSFSRETEAFF. CDR3 coding DNA: TGTGCCAGCAGTTTCTCCAGGGAGACTGAAGCTTTCTTT.

The V and J genes are TRBV4-3 and TRBJ2-1, with D hard to call. The CDR3 totals 14 residues. V lost 1 base and J lost 8, with 12 bases in between. Germline V CDR1 and CDR2: LGHNA, YSLEER. CDR3: CASSQAPGVDEQFF. The CDR3 nucleotides are TGCGCCAGCAGCCAAGCCCCAGGCGTCGATGAGCAGTTCTTC.

The chain recombines TRBV27 with TRBJ1-5; tentatively, D is TRBD1 (6 bases). Germline CDR1 reads MNHEY; CDR2 reads SMNVEV (reference sequence). The CDR3 sequence is 14 residues long. V gave up 5 bases and J gave up 0 bases, with 8 bases separating them. The CDR3 protein is CASSRDNSNQPQHF. The CDR3 DNA is TGTGCCAGCAGTCGGGACAATAGCAATCAGCCCCAGCATTTT.

The V call is TRBV7-8, the J call TRBJ1-6; D gene uncertain. This CDR3 region has 16 residues. V shed 6 bases and J shed 5 bases, with 17 bases lying between them. Per germline, CDR1 SGHVS and CDR2 FQNEAQ. DNA for the CDR3: TGTGCCAGCAGTTCGACCCAGGCGTTGGATAATTCACCCCTCCACTTT. Its translation is CASSSTQALDNSPLHF.

In DNA form, the CDR3 reads TGTGCCAGCAGTGACAGGGGGCTGAACACCGGGGAGCTGTTTTTT. This translates into CASSDRGLNTGELFF. The rearrangement joins TRBV6-4 to TRBJ2-2; TRBD1 agrees at 7 bases. Germline values: CDR1 MRHNA, CDR2 SNTAGT. The CDR3 is 15 amino acids. Trimming took 2 bases from V and 1 from J; bases not matched to a gene: 1.

The CDR3 DNA follows: TGCGCCAGCAGCTTGGCTGGACAGGCGGAGACCCAGTACTTC. Translation: CASSLAGQAETQYF. The chain couples TRBV5-1 to TRBJ2-5, with 7 bases that match TRBD1. Germline V gene data show CDR1 as SGHRS and CDR2 as YFSETQ. The CDR3 contains 14 residues. Unmatched junction bases numbered 4, after V lost 0 bases and J lost 5 bases.

The gene calls are TRBV13 and TRBJ2-6, with 12 bases identical to TRBD1. Germline V gives CDR1 PRHDT, CDR2 FYEKMQ (reference sequence). CDR3 size: 18 residues. J was trimmed by 0 bases and V by 8 bases; bases with no gene match: 8. The CDR3 DNA reads TGTGCCAGCTCAAGGGACAGGGGGCCTTCCTCTGGGGCCAACGTCCTGACTTTC. Amino acid sequence: CASSRDRGPSSGANVLTF.

This rearrangement joins TRBV27 to TRBJ2-4, with D maybe TRBD2 (7 bases). CDR3 length equals 15 residues. In germline, CDR1 is MNHEY, CDR2 SMNVEV (reference sequence). V shed 5 bases and J shed 3 bases, with 14 bases lying between them. CDR3 amino acids: CASSGGGGDKNIQYF. The CDR3 DNA is TGTGCCAGCAGTGGTGGGGGGGGCGACAAAAACATTCAGTACTTC.

The chain combines TRBV29-1 with TRBJ1-2; TRBD1 is a possible D gene (5 bases). V was shortened by 4 bases and J by 5 bases, with 11 bases between the two germline ends. The CDR3 loop spans 12 amino acids. The germline CDR1 and CDR2 sequences are SQVTM and ANQGSEA. For the CDR3, the DNA is TGCAGCGTTGTAATGGCAGGGTATGGCTACACCTTC. It codes for CSVVMAGYGYTF.

The rearrangement uses TRBV5-1 and TRBJ1-2; 8 positions agree with TRBD1. The CDR3 sequence is 15 residues long. Germline loops: CDR1 SGHRS, CDR2 YFSETQ. V lost 4 bases and J lost 8; bases outside the gene matches: 13. CDR3 bases: TGCGCCAGCAGCCTCGATGGGGCAGGGGGCAGAGGCTACACCTTC. This sequence encodes CASSLDGAGGRGYTF.

The rearrangement uses TRBV3-1 (or the pseudogene TRBV3-2) and TRBJ1-5; TRBD1 might be the D (5 bases). The CDR3 is made up of 13 amino acids. From germline, CDR1 is LGHDT and CDR2 YNNKEL (reference sequence). The V end was cut by 4 bases, the J end by 6 bases, with 10 bases between. CDR3 amino acids: CASSPGLFQPQHF. The CDR3 coding sequence is TGTGCCAGCAGCCCGGGACTTTTTCAGCCCCAGCATTTT.

The chain uses TRBV5-1 and TRBJ1-2; weak D call: TRBD1 (6 bases). The germline V and J ends were trimmed by 0 bases and 8 bases, with 17 bases remaining between them. In germline, CDR1 is SGHRS, CDR2 YFSETQ. There are 15 residues in the CDR3. The CDR3 DNA reads TGCGCCAGCAGCTTGGAGCCAGGGGAGGTCCAGGGCTACACCTTC. Translated, it gives CASSLEPGEVQGYTF.

The chain has TRBV7-2 and TRBJ1-1; D uncertain. The length of the CDR3 is 13 residues. V was clipped by 5 bases and J by 7 bases, with 14 bases between them. Germline V CDR1 and CDR2: SGHTA, FQGNSA. CDR3 residues: CASSHPTSGEAFF. Here the CDR3 DNA reads TGTGCCAGCAGCCACCCTACCTCGGGTGAAGCTTTCTTT. Full variable domain (outside the CDR3, taken from reference TRBV7-2 and TRBJ1-1): GAGVSQSPSNKVTEKGKDVELRCDPISGHTALYWYRQSLGQGLEFLIYFQGNSAPDKSGLPSDRFSAERTGGSVSTLTIQRTQQEDSAVYLCASSHPTSGEAFFGQGTRLTVV.

The chain employs TRBV19 and TRBJ2-5; D gene ambiguous. CDR1 is LNHDA and CDR2 is SQIVND in the germline V gene (reference sequence). Trimming left V 3 bases short and J 1 base short, with 9 bases between. The CDR3 has 14 amino acids. CDR3: CASSIGVLQETQYF. The CDR3 nucleotides read TGTGCCAGTAGTATTGGGGTACTCCAAGAGACCCAGTACTTC.

The V call is TRBV5-1, the J call TRBJ1-2, with 7 bases lining up with TRBD1. Germline V CDR1 and CDR2: SGHRS, YFSETQ. The CDR3 covers 14 residues. The V and J ends lost 5 bases and 4 bases, in that order; junction bases with no gene match: 8. The CDR3 spells CASSPPGQTYGYTF. The DNA for the CDR3 is TGCGCCAGCAGTCCTCCGGGACAGACCTATGGCTACACCTTC.

The chain links TRBV9 to TRBJ2-1; 7 nucleotides agree with TRBD2. Germline trimming cut 1 base from V and 4 bases from J; bases unmatched to any gene: 8. The CDR3 extends over 16 amino acids. CDR1 and CDR2 from the germline V gene are SGDLS and YYNGEE. Here the CDR3 DNA reads TGTGCCAGCAGCGTAAGGGGAGCGGGGAGGTACAATGAGCAGTTCTTC. This gives the protein CASSVRGAGRYNEQFF.

The CDR3 loop reads CASKRGDSSDTQYF. CDR3 DNA: TGCGCCAGCAAAAGAGGGGACTCTTCAGATACGCAGTATTTT. This chain joins TRBV10-1 and TRBJ2-3; a weak D match, TRBD2 (6 bases). Germline CDR1 reads WNHNN; CDR2 reads SYGVQD (reference sequence). The CDR3 has 14 amino acids. Trimming left V 7 bases short and J 4 bases short, with 15 bases between.

A remark on this clone: The same CDR3 also results from other DNA sequences found in this sample. V gene TRBV24-1 combines with J gene TRBJ1-5, with D maybe TRBD1 (6 bases). This CDR3 spans 13 amino acids. The germline V gene encodes CDR1 KGHDR and CDR2 SFDVKD. Trimming took off 5 bases at V and 2 bases at J, with 6 bases between the two ends. The CDR3 spells CATSAGGNQPQHF. The CDR3 DNA is TGTGCCACCAGTGCAGGGGGCAATCAGCCCCAGCATTTT.

This chain joins TRBV2 and TRBJ2-3; 10 nucleotides align to TRBD2. The CDR3 totals 17 residues. The V and J ends lost 5 bases and 1 base, in that order; junction bases with no gene match: 9. Germline V lookup: CDR1 SNHLY, CDR2 FYNNEI. This CDR3 is CASSSRSLAGGTDTQYF. In nucleotides, the CDR3 is TGTGCCAGCAGTTCCCGGAGCCTAGCGGGGGGCACAGATACGCAGTATTTT.

The rearrangement links TRBV7-2 to TRBJ1-4; no clear D gene. The germline V gene encodes CDR1 SGHTA and CDR2 FQGNSA. This CDR3 comprises 14 residues. V lost 7 bases and J lost 10, with 19 bases in between. This CDR3 is CASTRSTTAGKLFF. The CDR3 DNA reads TGTGCCAGCACCCGAAGTACTACCGCAGGAAAACTGTTTTTT.

This chain joins TRBV3-1 (or the pseudogene TRBV3-2) and TRBJ2-7; D perhaps matches TRBD2 (5 bases). V shed 4 bases and J shed 3 bases, with 7 bases lying between them. The CDR3 is 12 amino acids. Germline CDR1 reads LGHDT; CDR2 reads YNNKEL (reference sequence). The CDR3 DNA sequence: TGTGCCAGCAGCCCCCGGGGCTACGAGCAGTACTTC. Its protein is CASSPRGYEQYF.